This TCR beta chain originates from a study of identical twins. General study points: The models systematically underestimated how much out-of-frame TCR alpha was shared in monozygotic twins.

The CDR3 sequence is 14 residues long. Germline V lookup: CDR1 LGHNA, CDR2 YSLEER. The V end was cut by 3 bases, the J end by 4 bases, with 13 bases between. This clonotype was observed a handful of times. The antigen is unknown. TCRdb re-called the 5' RACE reads with MiXCR, one entry per CDR3 protein. Here the sample spans hundreds of thousands of distinct CDR3 sequences, under 9% being singletons. The same data also contributed to another study, on yellow fever vaccine responses in identical twins.

The origin of this receptor is a woman in her late teens or twenties in good health. The specimen sequenced was PBMCs. The chain employs TRBV4-3 and TRBJ2-7; D is unclear. The CDR3: CASSQWSLGYEQYF. DNA for the CDR3: TGCGCCAGCAGCCAGTGGAGCTTGGGTTACGAGCAGTACTTC.